Listed below are T cell receptor beta chains from one sample, sequenced in a study of blood T cell repertoires in COVID-19. The protocol was immunoSEQ multiplex PCR, while the TCRdb copy is restricted to in-frame clones and leaves out a portion. The sample lists more than 85,000 clones, around 76% occurring once. Sequenced: peripheral blood. These TCRs come from a woman aged 70-85 years with acute or convalescent COVID-19. Each CDR3 is given with its conserved first and last residue. The D gene is left open where the match is weak. Rows give clone size only sometimes, using once, few, many, or a class for an expanded clone.

v_gene,abundance,d_gene,j_gene,CDR3aa,CDR3nt
TRBV19,.,TRBD1,TRBJ1-6,CASSMTGGSYNSPLHF,TGTGCCAGTAGTATGACAGGGGGCTCCTATAATTCACCCCTCCACTTT
TRBV28,.,.,TRBJ2-2,CASIRSTGELFF,TGTGCCAGCATACGGAGCACCGGGGAGCTGTTTTTT
TRBV5-1,.,TRBD2,TRBJ2-3,CASSRRGGQVTDTQYF,TGCGCCAGCAGCAGGCGGGGGGGCCAAGTAACCGATACGCAGTATTTT
TRBV29-1,.,.,TRBJ2-2,CSGRVSQTNTGELFF,TGCAGCGGCCGGGTTTCCCAGACGAACACCGGGGAGCTGTTTTTT
TRBV10-3,.,.,TRBJ1-4,CAISPFGFEKLFF,TGTGCCATCAGTCCCTTCGGGTTTGAAAAACTGTTTTTT
TRBV19,.,.,TRBJ1-1,CASARRRNTEAFF,TGTGCCAGTGCTCGCCGGAGGAACACTGAAGCTTTCTTT
TRBV2,.,.,TRBJ1-5,CASSGKGGGPQNGQPQHF,TGTGCCAGCAGTGGAAAAGGGGGGGGGCCACAAAATGGTCAGCCCCAGCATTTT
TRBV10-3,.,.,TRBJ2-1,CAIEGFGEGDEQFF,TGTGCCATCGAAGGGTTCGGAGAAGGGGATGAGCAGTTCTTC
TRBV19,.,TRBD1,TRBJ1-6,CASSIQGANNSPLHF,TGTGCCAGTAGTATTCAGGGGGCGAATAATTCACCCCTCCACTTT
TRBV3-1/TRBV3-2,.,.,TRBJ2-7,CASSQDGSGGPREQYF,TGTGCCAGCAGCCAAGATGGGTCCGGCGGGCCTAGGGAGCAGTACTTC
TRBV5-1,once,TRBD1,TRBJ2-2,CASSLYSGGDTGELFF,TGCGCCAGCAGCTTGTATTCAGGGGGAGACACCGGGGAGCTGTTTTTT
TRBV10-1,.,TRBD1,TRBJ1-5,CASSEDCGRDRGPYSDQPQHF,TGCGCCAGCAGTGAAGATTGTGGAAGGGACAGGGGACCTTATTCCGATCAGCCCCAGCATTTT
TRBV4-2,few,TRBD2,TRBJ2-1,CASSQDGLAGGREQFF,TGTGCCAGCAGCCAAGATGGGCTAGCGGGGGGCCGAGAGCAGTTCTTC
TRBV28,.,.,TRBJ1-5,CASSLTGQFQPQHF,TGTGCCAGCAGTTTAACGGGACAATTCCAGCCCCAGCATTTT
TRBV7-2,few,TRBD1,TRBJ1-6,CASSLQGGSPLHF,TGTGCCAGCAGCTTACAGGGGGGATCACCCCTCCACTTT